Described below is a single TCR beta chain sequence and its context. The target antigen is unknown. The source of the sample is a study of T cell responses to AZD1222 COVID-19 vaccine. Study outcomes and limitations: Of spike-specific TCRs, nearly half reportedly target regions left unmutated in variants. Recipients of AZD1222 seropositive at baseline numbered only 5 or 6. Dominant CD4 TCR responses targeted spike regions 160-218 and 743-854. Clonal diversity may have been underestimated in mostly white British donors.

CDR1 is MNHEY and CDR2 is SMNVEV in the germline V gene (reference sequence). The V end lost 6 bases, the J end lost 2 bases, and 5 bases lay between the germline ends. There are 13 residues in the CDR3. Method: immunoSEQ multiplex PCR; TCRdb's copy keeps in-frame clones and lacks some. The sample lists roughly 98,000 clones, about 88% occurring once. The source of this sequence is an adult who received the AZD1222 COVID-19 vaccine. The V and J genes are TRBV27 and TRBJ2-6; D is ambiguous. Here the sequenced sample was peripheral blood, taken 28 days after the second AZD1222 dose. Here the CDR3 DNA reads TGTGCCAGCAGGTCAACTGGGGCCAACGTCCTGACTTTC. This translates into CASRSTGANVLTF. Together with reference TRBV27 and TRBJ2-6, the CDR3 gives the full variable domain: EAQVTQNPRYLITVTGKKLTVTCSQNMNHEYMSWYRQDPGLGLRQIYYSMNVEVTDKGDVPEGYKVSRKEKRNFPLILESPSPNQTSLYFCASRSTGANVLTFGAGSRLTVL.